This T cell receptor (beta chain) was identified during a study of OX40 agonist ivuxolimab in advanced cancers. Study-level information: Hepatocellular carcinoma, melanoma, renal cell or head and neck cancer affected the dose-escalation patients. Among those treated, three patients had partial responses, one with hepatocellular carcinoma and two with cutaneous melanoma.

TCRdb keeps only in-frame clones here, not all; method: immunoSEQ multiplex PCR. The data show over 85,000 clones, roughly 83% seen once. Study-level results: In the 0.1 to 3.0 mg/kg range, CD4+ and CD8+ blood T cells had expanded clonally by week 6.

To note about this clone: Its matching antigen is unknown.

The CDR3 extends over 15 amino acids. Trimming took off 2 bases at V and 4 bases at J, with 11 bases between the two ends. From germline, CDR1 is LNHDA and CDR2 SQIVND (reference sequence). Enrollment shut out patients with autoimmune disease history or systemic immunosuppression. The V gene is TRBV19, the J gene TRBJ2-2, with a weak D call TRBD2 (5 bases). The starting material was CD4+ or CD8+ T cells sorted from blood, obtained in a trial of the OX40 agonist ivuxolimab. The clonotype originates from an adult with an advanced solid tumor such as melanoma, head and neck, liver or kidney cancer. The CDR3, as DNA: TGTGCCAGTAGTATATACTCGGGGAGCACCGGGGAGCTGTTTTTT. Its protein product is CASSIYSGSTGELFF.